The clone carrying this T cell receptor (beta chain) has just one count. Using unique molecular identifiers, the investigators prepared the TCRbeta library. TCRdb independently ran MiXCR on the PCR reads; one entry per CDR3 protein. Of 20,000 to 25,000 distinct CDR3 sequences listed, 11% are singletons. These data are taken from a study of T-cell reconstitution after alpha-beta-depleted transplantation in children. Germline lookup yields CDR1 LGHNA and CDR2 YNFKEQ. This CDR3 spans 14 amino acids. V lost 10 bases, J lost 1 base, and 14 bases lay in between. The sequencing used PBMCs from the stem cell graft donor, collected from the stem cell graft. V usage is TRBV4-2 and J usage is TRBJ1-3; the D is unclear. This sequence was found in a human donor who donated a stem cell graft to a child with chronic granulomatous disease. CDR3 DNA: TGTGCCATGGGCTCCGGCCGATCTGGAAACACCATATATTTT. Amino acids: CAMGSGRSGNTIYF.